This T cell receptor (beta chain) came from a study of response to subunit inactivated influenza vaccine. The study's findings and limits: With each seasonal influenza vaccination, the authors suggested, few new T cells are recruited.

Of note for this clonotype: What it binds is not known.

In TCRdb, the RT-PCR reads were re-called with MiXCR into one record per CDR3 protein. The table has 650,000 or so distinct CDR3 sequences, about 15% seen once; the top ten hold 7.6%. Trimming left V 2 bases short and J 2 bases short, with 12 bases between. This CDR3 region has 15 residues. CDR1 and CDR2 (germline): DFQATT, SNEGSKA (reference sequence). This TCR was recovered from a man aged 50 to 60 who received an inactivated influenza vaccine. This chain joins TRBV20-1 and TRBJ2-2; tentatively, D is TRBD1 or TRBD2 (5 bases each). Sequencing was performed on PBMCs from blood, taken roughly 2 weeks before vaccination. This CDR3 is CSARKGRHNTGELFF. CDR3 nucleotides: TGCAGTGCTAGAAAGGGACGGCATAACACCGGGGAGCTGTTTTTT.